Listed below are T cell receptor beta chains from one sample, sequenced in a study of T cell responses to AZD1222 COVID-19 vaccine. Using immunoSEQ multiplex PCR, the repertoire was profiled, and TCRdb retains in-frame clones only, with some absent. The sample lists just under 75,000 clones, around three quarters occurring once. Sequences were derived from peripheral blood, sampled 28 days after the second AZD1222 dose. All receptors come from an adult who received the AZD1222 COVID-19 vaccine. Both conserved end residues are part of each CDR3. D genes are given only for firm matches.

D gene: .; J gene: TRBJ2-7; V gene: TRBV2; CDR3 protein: CASSPDMGEQYF
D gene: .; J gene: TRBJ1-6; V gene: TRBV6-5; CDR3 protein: CASRRDNSPLHF
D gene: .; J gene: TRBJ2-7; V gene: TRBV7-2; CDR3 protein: CASSFRGVKEQYF
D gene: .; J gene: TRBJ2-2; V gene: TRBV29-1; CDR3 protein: CSASERTGELFF
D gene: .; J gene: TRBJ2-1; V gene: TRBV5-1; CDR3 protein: CASSFSATSYNEQFF
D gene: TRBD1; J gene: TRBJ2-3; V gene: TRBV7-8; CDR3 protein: CASSLLRDRGGADTQYF
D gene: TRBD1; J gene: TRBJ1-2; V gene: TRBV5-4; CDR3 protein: CASSPGQGNYGYTF
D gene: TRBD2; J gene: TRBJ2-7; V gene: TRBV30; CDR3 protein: CAWSVGGGSYEQYF
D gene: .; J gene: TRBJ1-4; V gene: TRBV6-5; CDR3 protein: CARPPRATNEKLFF
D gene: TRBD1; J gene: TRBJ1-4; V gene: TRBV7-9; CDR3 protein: CASRPRSLGTGGLNEKLFF
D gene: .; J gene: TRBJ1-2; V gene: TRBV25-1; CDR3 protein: CASSPWGTPTLTYYGYTF
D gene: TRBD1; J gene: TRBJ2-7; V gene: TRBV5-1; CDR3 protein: CASSAGTVATNEQYF
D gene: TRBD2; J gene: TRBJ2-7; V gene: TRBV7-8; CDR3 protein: CASGPTSGAKQYF
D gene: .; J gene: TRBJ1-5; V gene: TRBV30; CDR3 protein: CAWSNTPGGNQPQHF
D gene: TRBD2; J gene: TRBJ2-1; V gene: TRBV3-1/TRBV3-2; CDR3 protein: CASSPRGGGNEQFF
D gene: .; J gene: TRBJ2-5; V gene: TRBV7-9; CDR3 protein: CASSWGAAYQETQYF
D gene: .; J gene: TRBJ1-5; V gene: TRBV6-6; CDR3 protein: CASSVTGNQPQHF
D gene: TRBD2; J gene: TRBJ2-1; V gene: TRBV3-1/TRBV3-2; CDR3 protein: CASSHGFGLAGVPTYNEQFF
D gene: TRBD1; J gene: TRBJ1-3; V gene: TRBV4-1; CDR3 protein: CASSFDRAGNTIYF
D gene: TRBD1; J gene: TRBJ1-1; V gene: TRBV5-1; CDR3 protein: CASSFGDRATEAFF
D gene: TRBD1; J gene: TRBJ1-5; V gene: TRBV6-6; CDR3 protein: CASSPRPGTGSNQPQHF
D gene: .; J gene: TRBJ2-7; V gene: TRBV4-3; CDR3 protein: CASSQDPWDTGYEQYF
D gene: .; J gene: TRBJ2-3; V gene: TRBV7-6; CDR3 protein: CASSPGGRGSTDTQYF
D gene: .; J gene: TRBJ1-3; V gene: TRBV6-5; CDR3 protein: CASSSIRRSGNTIYF
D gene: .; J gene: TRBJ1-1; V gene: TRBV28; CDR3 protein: CASSSRVTEAFF
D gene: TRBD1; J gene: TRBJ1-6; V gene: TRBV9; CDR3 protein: CASSAAPTGGKGSPLHF
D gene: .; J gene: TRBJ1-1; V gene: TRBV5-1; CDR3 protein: CASSLGSGNTEAFF
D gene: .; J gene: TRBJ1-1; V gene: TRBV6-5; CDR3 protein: CASQGPELQTEAFF
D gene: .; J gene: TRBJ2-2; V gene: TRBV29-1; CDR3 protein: CSAKLDSAGELFF
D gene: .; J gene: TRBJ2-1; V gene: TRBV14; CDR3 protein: CASSQDFGVRTGLGEQFF
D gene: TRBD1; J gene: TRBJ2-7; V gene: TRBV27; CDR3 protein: CASSSTGVAYEQYF
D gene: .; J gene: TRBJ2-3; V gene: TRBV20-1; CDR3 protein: CSARVPDTQYF
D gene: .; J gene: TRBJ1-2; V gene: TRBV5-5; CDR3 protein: CASSRIRTATDGGYTF
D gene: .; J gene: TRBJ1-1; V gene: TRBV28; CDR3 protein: CASSTTARNTEAFF
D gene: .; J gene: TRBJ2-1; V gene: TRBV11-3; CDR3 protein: CASSLDRRTGEQFF
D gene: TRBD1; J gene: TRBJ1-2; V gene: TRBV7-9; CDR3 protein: CASSVQGAAGGYTF